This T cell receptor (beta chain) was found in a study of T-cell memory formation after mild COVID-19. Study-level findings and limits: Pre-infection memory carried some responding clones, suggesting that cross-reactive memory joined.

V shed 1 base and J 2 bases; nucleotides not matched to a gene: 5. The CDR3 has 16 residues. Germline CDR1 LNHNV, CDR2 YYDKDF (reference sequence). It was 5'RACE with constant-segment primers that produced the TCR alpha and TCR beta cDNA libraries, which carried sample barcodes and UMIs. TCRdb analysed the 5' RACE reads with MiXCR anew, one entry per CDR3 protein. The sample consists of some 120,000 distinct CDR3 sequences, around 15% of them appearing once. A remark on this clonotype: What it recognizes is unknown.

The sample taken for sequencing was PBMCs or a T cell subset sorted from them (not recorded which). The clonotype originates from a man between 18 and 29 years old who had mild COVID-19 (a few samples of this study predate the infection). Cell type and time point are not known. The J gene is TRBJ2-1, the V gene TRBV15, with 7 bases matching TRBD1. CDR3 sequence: CATSRVGQGAYNEQFF. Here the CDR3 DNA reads TGTGCCACCAGCAGAGTTGGGCAGGGGGCCTACAATGAGCAGTTCTTC.